This is a list of T cell receptor beta chains from one sample in a study of Graves' ophthalmopathy and Graves' hyperthyroidism. TCRdb independently ran MiXCR on the multiplex PCR reads; one entry per CDR3 protein. The repertoire holds over a million distinct CDR3 sequences, with less than 45% as singletons. The sequencing input was peripheral blood or thyroid tissue (not recorded which). The receptors shown here come from an adult man with Graves' hyperthyroidism. Each CDR3 is given with its conserved first and last residue. A D gene is named only where the DNA matches it firmly. Clone size is given for some rows only: seen once, a few or many times, or a class if the clone is expanded.

CDR3 protein | CDR3 DNA | clone size | V gene | D gene | J gene
CASSLVGGASYGYTF | TGTGCCAGCAGCTTGGTGGGGGGCGCGAGCTATGGCTACACCTTC | few | TRBV7-9 | . | TRBJ1-2
CATSVMDPGTEAFF | TGTGCCACCAGTGTCATGGATCCGGGGACTGAAGCTTTCTTT | many | TRBV24-1 | . | TRBJ1-1
CASSETASPLHF | TGTGCCAGCAGCGAGACAGCATCACCCCTCCACTTT | . | TRBV12-3/TRBV12-4 | . | TRBJ1-6
CASSVAGLSSVIGGYTF | TGTGCCAGCAGCGTAGCTGGTCTATCCTCGGTTATCGGTGGCTACACCTTC | . | TRBV9 | . | TRBJ1-2
CSVLIDRGGDEQYF | TGCAGCGTTTTGATCGACAGGGGCGGTGACGAGCAGTACTTC | many | TRBV29-1 | TRBD1 | TRBJ2-7
CASSPRGRGGNQPQHF | TGTGCCAGCAGCCCAAGGGGCAGGGGAGGCAATCAGCCCCAGCATTTT | . | TRBV11-2 | . | TRBJ1-5
CAVGTRRATGELFF | TGTGCCGTCGGGACCCGGAGGGCCACCGGGGAGCTGTTTTTT | . | TRBV25-1 | . | TRBJ2-2
CAIRKDDSRNTIYF | TGTGCCATCAGAAAGGATGATTCCAGAAACACCATATATTTT | many | TRBV10-3 | . | TRBJ1-3
CASSYPGDF | TGTGCCAGCAGCTATCCTGGTGACTTC | many | TRBV7-9 | . | TRBJ2-5
CSATDTGELFF | TGCAGTGCTACGGACACCGGGGAGCTGTTTTTT | few | TRBV20-1 | . | TRBJ2-2
CASSLMFREDQPQHF | TGTGCCAGCAGTTTAATGTTCAGGGAGGATCAGCCCCAGCATTTT | . | TRBV27 | . | TRBJ1-5
CSLGGNSNQPQHF | TGCAGCTTGGGTGGGAATAGCAATCAGCCCCAGCATTTT | once | TRBV29-1 | . | TRBJ1-5
CATSRGDSHSGANVLTF | TGTGCCACCAGCAGGGGGGACAGTCACTCTGGGGCCAACGTCCTGACTTTC | many | TRBV15 | TRBD1 | TRBJ2-6
CASSEAPRVTDTQYF | TGTGCCAGCAGTGAAGCGCCGAGGGTGACAGATACGCAGTATTTT | few | TRBV6-1 | . | TRBJ2-3
CATSRGEGQGANVLTF | TGTGCCACCAGCAGAGGGGAAGGACAGGGGGCCAACGTCCTGACTTTC | . | TRBV15 | . | TRBJ2-6
CASSRRGSEAFF | TGTGCCAGCAGCCGGCGGGGATCTGAAGCTTTCTTT | . | TRBV10-3 | . | TRBJ1-1
CASSLISSATNEKLFF | TGCGCCAGCAGCTTGATCTCTTCCGCAACTAATGAAAAACTGTTTTTT | many | TRBV5-1 | . | TRBJ1-4